The next 17 T cell receptor beta chains were all read from a single sample in a study of blood T cell repertoires in COVID-19. Profiling relied on immunoSEQ multiplex PCR, and the TCRdb table lists in-frame clones only, not all of them. The sample lists roughly 100,000 clones, less than 85% occurring once. The sequenced sample consisted of peripheral blood. The source of these receptors is a man aged 70-80 years with acute or convalescent COVID-19.

The chain combines TRBV7-9 with TRBJ2-1, with 10 bases identical to TRBD1. The CDR3 is made up of 15 amino acids. V lost 4 bases to trimming and J lost 5 bases; unmatched junction nucleotides: 5. In germline, CDR1 is SEHNR, CDR2 FQNEAQ (reference sequence). CDR3 coding DNA: TGTGCCAGCAGCTCCGGACAGGGGGGACACAATGAGCAGTTCTTC. Residues: CASSSGQGGHNEQFF.

The V gene is TRBV27, the J gene TRBJ2-2; D is unresolved. Germline V gene sequence: CDR1 MNHEY, CDR2 SMNVEV (reference sequence). This CDR3 comprises 13 residues. Trimming took off 5 bases at V and 4 bases at J, with 8 bases between the two ends. The DNA of the CDR3 is TGTGCCAGCAGTCCCTTGGCCACCGGGGAGCTGTTTTTT. Translating it yields CASSPLATGELFF.

This clone came up a few times. This rearrangement joins TRBV27 to TRBJ2-4; D is perhaps TRBD1 (5 bases). The length of the CDR3 is 15 residues. V gave up 5 bases and J gave up 5 bases, with 16 bases separating them. In germline, CDR1 is MNHEY, CDR2 SMNVEV (reference sequence). The DNA for the CDR3 is TGTGCCAGCAGTCCCGACAGTTATAGAGAAAACATTCAGTACTTC. This encodes CASSPDSYRENIQYF.

The V gene is TRBV2, the J gene TRBJ2-2, with 7 bases matching TRBD1. Trimming removed 5 bases from V and 4 bases from J; junction bases left unmatched: 7. Germline V gene lookup returns CDR1 SNHLY and CDR2 FYNNEI. The CDR3 contains 15 residues. This chain's CDR3 is CASSTGDRGTGELFF. The CDR3 DNA is TGTGCCAGCAGTACAGGGGACCGCGGCACCGGGGAGCTGTTTTTT.

This chain links TRBV4-1 with TRBJ2-5, with 9 bases fitting TRBD2. Unmatched junction bases numbered 1, after V lost 1 base and J lost 4 bases. The CDR3 consists of 14 residues. Germline CDR1 and CDR2: MGHRA and YSYEKL. The CDR3 protein is CASSQGGRAETQYF. The CDR3 DNA reads TGCGCCAGCAGCCAAGGCGGGAGGGCAGAGACCCAGTACTTC.

This chain connects TRBV29-1 to TRBJ2-1; D is uncertain. The V end lost 5 bases, the J end lost 4 bases, and 6 bases lay between the germline ends. Germline CDR1 SQVTM, CDR2 ANQGSEA. The CDR3 sequence is 11 residues long. CDR3 coding DNA: TGCAGCGTTTCCAGGTACAATGAGCAGTTCTTC. Translation: CSVSRYNEQFF.

This chain links TRBV2 with TRBJ2-7, with 11 bases lining up with TRBD2. This CDR3 region has 18 residues. Germline assignment: CDR1 SNHLY and CDR2 FYNNEI. The ends lost 7 bases at V and 3 bases at J; junction bases unmatched: 17. CDR3 DNA sequence: TGTGCCAGCAATCCCACAGGTCCCCTACTAGCGGGAGACTACGAGCAGTACTTC. Translating it yields CASNPTGPLLAGDYEQYF.

This clone has only a few counts. The chain couples TRBV24-1 to TRBJ1-2; D not certain. The V end was cut by 4 bases, the J end by 2 bases, with 7 bases between. This CDR3 comprises 13 residues. Germline loops: CDR1 KGHDR, CDR2 SFDVKD. The CDR3 loop reads CATSESQNYGYTF. In nucleotides, the CDR3 is TGTGCCACCAGTGAATCACAGAACTATGGCTACACCTTC.

This chain connects TRBV5-4 to TRBJ1-2; TRBD1 aligns across 8 bases. Trimming removed 2 bases from V and 2 bases from J; junction bases left unmatched: 2. The CDR3 spans 14 residues. Germline CDR1 and CDR2: SGHNT and YYREEE (reference sequence). The CDR3 protein is CASSFRGLNYGYTF. The CDR3 DNA follows: TGTGCCAGCAGCTTCAGGGGGCTCAACTATGGCTACACCTTC.

This clone was counted only a few times. This rearrangement joins TRBV28 to TRBJ1-5; possibly TRBD1 for D (5 bases). This CDR3 region has 14 residues. The germline V gene has CDR1 MDHEN and CDR2 SYDVKM. Trimming stripped 2 bases from V and 4 bases from J, with 9 bases between. CDR3 in DNA: TGTGCCAGCAGTTTAGGGGCAGCAAATCAGCCCCAGCATTTT. Its translation: CASSLGAANQPQHF.

V gene TRBV20-1 combines with J gene TRBJ2-3; 12 bases are shared with TRBD1. Trimming at V came to 3 bases and at J to 4 bases, leaving 14 bases not matched to a gene. The CDR3 length is 18 residues. Germline values: CDR1 DFQATT, CDR2 SNEGSKA (reference sequence). The CDR3 loop reads CSASGPGQGAAVSDTQYF. The CDR3 DNA reads TGCAGTGCTAGTGGGCCGGGACAGGGGGCCGCAGTTTCAGATACGCAGTATTTT.

V is TRBV28 and J is TRBJ1-1; TRBD1 agrees at 8 bases. The CDR3 totals 14 residues. Trimming cost V 6 bases and J 6 bases; bases outside gene matches: 9. Germline lookup yields CDR1 MDHEN and CDR2 SYDVKM. The CDR3 region is CASSYGQGRAEAFF. The CDR3 nucleotides are TGTGCCAGCAGCTACGGACAGGGAAGAGCTGAAGCTTTCTTT.

The chain joins TRBV19 to TRBJ1-1, with TRBD1 matching 9 bases. V lost 5 bases to trimming and J lost 1 base; unmatched junction nucleotides: 2. Germline V lookup: CDR1 LNHDA, CDR2 SQIVND (reference sequence). CDR3 size: 14 residues. Written as DNA, the CDR3 is TGTGCCAGTAGTTTACAGGGGGCGAACACTGAAGCTTTCTTT. It yields the protein CASSLQGANTEAFF.

The rearrangement links TRBV1 to TRBJ2-7; the table's D call, TRBD1, was not checked against the DNA. TRBV1 is described as a pseudogene. The CDR3 is 15 residues long. CDR3 protein: CTSSQGTGERDEQYV. CDR3 sequence (DNA): TGCACCAGCAGCCAAGGGACAGGGGAGCGGGACGAGCAGTACGTC.

This sequence joins TRBV6-2 or TRBV6-3 and TRBJ2-3; D ambiguous. This CDR3 region has 13 residues. V lost 6 bases to trimming and J lost 4 bases, with 11 bases between them. Germline-derived CDR1 and CDR2 are MNHEY and SVGEGT. The CDR3 protein is CASSELGPDTQYF. CDR3 nucleotide sequence: TGTGCCAGCAGCGAGCTTGGGCCAGATACGCAGTATTTT.

The chain carries TRBV24-1 and TRBJ2-7, with a tentative D call TRBD1 (6 bases). CDR1 is KGHDR, CDR2 SFDVKD, per germline. The V end lost 10 bases, the J end lost 6 bases, and 12 bases lay between the germline ends. This CDR3 is built from 11 residues. The CDR3 DNA follows: TGTGCCACAGAAGGGGGTCTCGAGCAGTACGTC. It specifies CATEGGLEQYV.

This clone was seen a single time. The chain is built from TRBV6-5 and TRBJ1-2; perhaps TRBD1 as D (6 bases). The germline CDR1 and CDR2 sequences are MNHEY and SVGAGI. Trimming pared 6 bases from V and 1 base from J, leaving 15 bases between. The CDR3 covers 15 residues. The CDR3 is CASRGEQGLNYGYTF. The CDR3 DNA is TGTGCCAGCAGGGGGGAACAGGGTCTTAACTATGGCTACACCTTC.